A single sample is the source of the 23 T cell receptor beta chains below, sequenced in a study of blood T cell repertoires in COVID-19. Profiled with immunoSEQ multiplex PCR; TCRdb holds only in-frame clones, not every one. The table has some 200,000 clones, around 90% seen once. Sequenced material: PBMCs or T cells enriched from blood (not recorded which). Every receptor here comes from a woman aged 25 to 45 who had recovered from COVID-19.

Notes on this clone: In the same sample, other DNA sequences code for this CDR3. The V gene is TRBV5-1, the J gene TRBJ1-1; 8 bases align to TRBD1. Trimming took 2 bases from V and 11 from J; bases not matched to a gene: 5. CDR3 length: 12 residues. Per germline, CDR1 SGHRS and CDR2 YFSETQ. In DNA, the CDR3 is TGCGCCAGCAGCTTAGGCAGGGGGCAGGCTTTCTTT. It translates to CASSLGRGQAFF. The full variable domain, in which reference TRBV5-1 and TRBJ1-1 provide the parts outside the CDR3, is KAGVTQTPRYLIKTRGQQVTLSCSPISGHRSVSWYQQTPGQGLQFLFEYFSETQRNKGNFPGRFSGRQFSNSRSEMNVSTLELGDSALYLCASSLGRGQAFFGQGTRLTVV.

V is TRBV7-9 and J is TRBJ1-6; 12 nucleotides align to TRBD1. CDR1 and CDR2 (germline): SEHNR, FQNEAQ (reference sequence). V trimming: 6 bases; J trimming: 10 bases; junction bases outside the gene matches: 4. The CDR3 is 14 amino acids. CDR3 amino acids: CASRPGTGGSPLHF. CDR3 DNA: TGTGCCAGCAGGCCCGGGACAGGGGGCTCACCCCTCCACTTT.

The V call is TRBV7-2, the J call TRBJ1-6; 8 positions agree with TRBD1. Germline lookup yields CDR1 SGHTA and CDR2 FQGNSA. With V trimmed by 0 bases and J by 10 bases, 8 bases remained unmatched. The CDR3 length is 16 residues. The CDR3 protein is CASSLARTGMASPLHF. CDR3 coding DNA: TGTGCCAGCAGCTTAGCCAGGACAGGGATGGCATCACCCCTCCACTTT. The full variable domain, in which reference TRBV7-2 and TRBJ1-6 provide the parts outside the CDR3, is GAGVSQSPSNKVTEKGKDVELRCDPISGHTALYWYRQSLGQGLEFLIYFQGNSAPDKSGLPSDRFSAERTGGSVSTLTIQRTQQEDSAVYLCASSLARTGMASPLHFGNGTRLTVT.

The rearrangement links TRBV9 to TRBJ1-2; 7 bases map to TRBD1. Germline V gene data show CDR1 as SGDLS and CDR2 as YYNGEE. V shed 4 bases, J shed 4 bases, and the junction held 10 bases outside the gene matches. There are 15 residues in the CDR3. The CDR3, as DNA: TGTGCCAGCAGCAGACGGGAGGGGGCCCCCTATGGCTACACCTTC. Amino acids: CASSRREGAPYGYTF.

The chain is built from TRBV28 and TRBJ1-5; D is uncertain. V shed 5 bases and J shed 1 base, with 3 bases lying between them. The CDR3 is made up of 12 amino acids. Per germline, CDR1 MDHEN and CDR2 SYDVKM. The CDR3 DNA reads TGTGCCAGCAGTCCAAGCAATCAGCCCCAGCATTTT. This gives the protein CASSPSNQPQHF.

V and J are TRBV5-1 and TRBJ2-7; 9 bases agree with TRBD1. Trimming at V came to 4 bases and at J to 3 bases, leaving 11 bases not matched to a gene. The germline gives CDR1 SGHRS, CDR2 YFSETQ. This CDR3 contains 16 residues. CDR3 loop: CASSERRQGVVYEQYF. The CDR3 nucleotides read TGCGCCAGCAGCGAACGAAGACAGGGGGTTGTCTACGAGCAGTACTTC.

The chain recombines TRBV6-1 with TRBJ1-6; D may be TRBD1 (6 bases). V lost 2 bases and J 3 bases, leaving 14 bases between the germline ends. Germline lookup yields CDR1 MNHNS and CDR2 SASEGT. The CDR3 extends over 17 amino acids. The CDR3 region is CASSEFSLGGYNSPLHF. As DNA, the CDR3 is TGTGCCAGCAGTGAATTCTCGTTAGGGGGCTATAATTCACCCCTCCACTTT.

The rearrangement joins TRBV5-4 to TRBJ2-5; D might be TRBD1 (6 bases). The CDR3 is 14 residues long. Germline CDR1 reads SGHNT; CDR2 reads YYREEE (reference sequence). Trimming pared 9 bases from V and 4 bases from J, leaving 19 bases between. The CDR3 DNA sequence: TGTGCCACCCAGGCCCCGACAGGAGCAGAGACCCAGTACTTC. The encoded protein is CATQAPTGAETQYF.

This chain connects TRBV7-8 to TRBJ2-1; 12 positions match TRBD2. The trim removed 5 bases at V and 5 bases at J, leaving 10 bases unmatched. Germline V CDR1 and CDR2: SGHVS, FQNEAQ. The CDR3 covers 17 residues. In nucleotides, the CDR3 is TGTGCCAGCAGCGCCCGACTAGCGGGGGCCGAGAACAATGAGCAGTTCTTC. Translation: CASSARLAGAENNEQFF. The whole variable domain, remainder taken from reference TRBV7-8 and TRBJ2-1, is GAGVSQSPRYKVAKRGQDVALRCDPISGHVSLFWYQQALGQGPEFLTYFQNEAQLDKSGLPSDRFFAERPEGSVSTLKIQRTQQEDSAVYLCASSARLAGAENNEQFFGPGTRLTVL.

There are a few counts of this clone. The chain uses TRBV24-1 and TRBJ1-5; D possibly corresponds to TRBD1 (6 bases). The CDR3 runs to 17 residues. With 0 bases removed from V and 2 bases from J, the gap between germline ends came to 13 bases. CDR1 and CDR2 (germline): KGHDR, SFDVKD. CDR3 nucleotides: TGTGCCACCAGTGATTTGAAGGGGGAGTATCGCAATCAGCCCCAGCATTTT. Amino acids: CATSDLKGEYRNQPQHF.

The V and J genes are TRBV9 and TRBJ1-5; D perhaps matches TRBD1 (5 bases). This CDR3 has 14 residues. V lost 4 bases and J 0 bases, leaving 8 bases between the germline ends. Germline loops: CDR1 SGDLS, CDR2 YYNGEE. The DNA for the CDR3 is TGTGCCAGCAGCCAGACAGATAGCAATCAGCCCCAGCATTTT. It encodes CASSQTDSNQPQHF.

This clone was counted a single time. The V call is TRBV4-3, the J call TRBJ1-4; D is perhaps TRBD1 (6 bases). Trimming shortened V by 4 bases and J by 1 base, and 16 bases separated the two germline ends. The CDR3 has 17 residues. Germline loops: CDR1 LGHNA, CDR2 YSLEER. The CDR3 DNA reads TGCGCCAGCAGCCCTGGCAGGGGCGTTCGAACTAATGAAAAACTGTTTTTT. Protein product: CASSPGRGVRTNEKLFF.

The chain couples TRBV4-2 to TRBJ2-1; D is perhaps TRBD2 (7 bases). The CDR3 covers 16 residues. The V end lost 2 bases, the J end lost 5 bases, and 16 bases lay between the germline ends. Germline lookup yields CDR1 LGHNA and CDR2 YNFKEQ. The CDR3 region has the DNA TGTGCCAGCAGCCAATCTTTGGGGGGGGCCCACAATGAGCAGTTCTTC. Protein sequence: CASSQSLGGAHNEQFF.

This clone has only one observation. The CDR3 sequence: CASSSRQGIGGYTF. CDR3 DNA sequence: TGTGCCAGCAGCTCCAGACAGGGCATTGGTGGCTACACCTTC. The chain employs TRBV7-2 and TRBJ1-2; TRBD1 matches at 7 bases. From germline, CDR1 is SGHTA and CDR2 FQGNSA. The CDR3 totals 14 residues. Unmatched junction bases numbered 9, after V lost 4 bases and J lost 7 bases.

A single count supports this clone. The chain combines TRBV7-6 with TRBJ2-1; 8 bases are a match to TRBD1. V lost 5 bases and J lost 9; bases outside the gene matches: 6. From germline, CDR1 is SGHVS and CDR2 FNYEAQ. This CDR3 has 13 amino acids. The CDR3 nucleotides read TGTGCCAGCAGCGACGGACAGGGTGGTGAGCAGTTCTTC. As protein: CASSDGQGGEQFF.

The chain uses TRBV7-3 and TRBJ2-3; 7 bases map to TRBD1. The germline CDR1 and CDR2 sequences are SGHTA and FQGTGA. The junction had 8 bases not matched to a gene; V was cut back by 5 bases and J by 0 bases. CDR3 length equals 16 residues. CDR3 residues: CASSPWDRTSTDTQYF. The CDR3 DNA follows: TGTGCCAGCAGCCCCTGGGACAGAACTAGCACAGATACGCAGTATTTT.

The V call is TRBV6-2 or TRBV6-3, the J call TRBJ2-5, with TRBD2 as a possible D gene (5 bases). Trimming removed 2 bases from V and 7 bases from J, with 14 bases in between. The CDR3 contains 14 residues. Germline V gene data show CDR1 as MNHEY and CDR2 as SVGEGT. CDR3 nucleotide sequence: TGTGCCAGCAGTTACGGTTGGGAGATTGGGACCCAGTACTTC. This codes for CASSYGWEIGTQYF.

This chain links TRBV6-5 with TRBJ1-6; a possible D gene is TRBD1 (5 bases). The germline V gene encodes CDR1 MNHEY and CDR2 SVGAGI. This CDR3 has 15 amino acids. V gave up 4 bases and J gave up 6 bases, with 13 bases separating them. CDR3 region: CASSSTVLGNSPLHF. For the CDR3, the DNA is TGTGCCAGCAGTTCGACAGTCCTTGGTAATTCACCCCTCCACTTT.

The J gene is TRBJ2-5, the V gene TRBV6-2 or TRBV6-3, with D perhaps matching TRBD2 (6 bases). Germline CDR1 is MNHEY and CDR2 is SVGEGT. The CDR3 runs to 14 residues. Deletions cut 1 base from V and 7 bases from J, with 13 bases between. CDR3 residues: CASSYWITEGTQYF. The CDR3 coding sequence is TGTGCCAGCAGTTACTGGATTACGGAGGGGACCCAGTACTTC.

This chain joins TRBV19 and TRBJ1-1, with 7 bases matching TRBD1. CDR3 length: 17 amino acids. The germline V gene has CDR1 LNHDA and CDR2 SQIVND (reference sequence). The trim removed 6 bases at V and 0 bases at J, leaving 13 bases unmatched. CDR3 residues: CASRYKKGQYMNTEAFF. The CDR3 region has the DNA TGTGCCAGTAGATACAAAAAGGGACAGTACATGAACACTGAAGCTTTCTTT.

The V and J genes are TRBV23-1 and TRBJ2-7, with a weak D call TRBD1 (6 bases). TRBV23-1 is designated an ORF whose function remains uncertain. V dropped 6 bases and J dropped 3 bases, with 12 bases sitting between them. The CDR3 extends over 13 amino acids. The CDR3 coding sequence is TGCGCCAGCAGGGACAGTGGGTACTACGAGCAGTACTTC. This translates into CASRDSGYYEQYF.

The rearrangement joins TRBV5-4 to TRBJ1-4, with D perhaps matching TRBD1 (5 bases). The CDR3 is 15 amino acids. The germline V gene encodes CDR1 SGHNT and CDR2 YYREEE (reference sequence). Trimming shortened V by 0 bases and J by 5 bases, and 11 bases separated the two germline ends. The CDR3 DNA is TGTGCCAGCAGCTTGGCCGCGAGACAGAATGAAAAACTGTTTTTT. It codes for CASSLAARQNEKLFF. Full variable domain (rest looked up from reference TRBV5-4 and TRBJ1-4): ETGVTQSPTHLIKTRGQQVTLRCSSQSGHNTVSWYQQALGQGPQFIFQYYREEENGRGNFPPRFSGLQFPNYSSELNVNALELDDSALYLCASSLAARQNEKLFFGSGTQLSVL.

This sequence joins TRBV28 and TRBJ1-4, with 9 bases lining up with TRBD1. With V trimmed by 3 bases and J by 10 bases, 18 bases remained unmatched. This CDR3 has 18 amino acids. Per the germline V gene, CDR1 is MDHEN and CDR2 is SYDVKM. CDR3 nucleotides: TGTGCCAGCAGTTTTCTCTTCTCCAGGACAGGGGACGGGGCAAAACTGTTTTTT. The encoded protein is CASSFLFSRTGDGAKLFF.